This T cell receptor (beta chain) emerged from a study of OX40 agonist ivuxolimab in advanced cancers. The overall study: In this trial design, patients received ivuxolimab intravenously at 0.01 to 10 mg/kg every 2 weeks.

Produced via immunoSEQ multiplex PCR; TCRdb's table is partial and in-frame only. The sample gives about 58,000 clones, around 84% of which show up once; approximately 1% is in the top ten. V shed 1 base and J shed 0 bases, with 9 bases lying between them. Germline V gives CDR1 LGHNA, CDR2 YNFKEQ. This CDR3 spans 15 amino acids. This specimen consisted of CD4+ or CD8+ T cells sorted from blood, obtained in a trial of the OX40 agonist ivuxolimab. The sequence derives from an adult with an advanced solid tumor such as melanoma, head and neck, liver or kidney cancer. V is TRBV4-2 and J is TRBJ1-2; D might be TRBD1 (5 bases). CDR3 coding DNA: TGTGCCAGCAGCCAAGGATCCAGGGCTAACTATGGCTACACCTTC. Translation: CASSQGSRANYGYTF.